The 5 T cell receptor beta chains listed next were all sequenced from one sample in a study of T cell responses to AZD1222 COVID-19 vaccine. The assay was immunoSEQ multiplex PCR, and TCRdb's table has in-frame clones only and misses some. This table holds some 180,000 clones, 94% found once. The starting material was peripheral blood, obtained 28 days after the second AZD1222 dose. Source of these receptors: an adult who received the AZD1222 COVID-19 vaccine.

The chain uses TRBV19 and TRBJ1-1, with 7 bases identical to TRBD1. Germline CDR1 is LNHDA and CDR2 is SQIVND (reference sequence). Trimming at V came to 6 bases and at J to 3 bases, leaving 13 bases not matched to a gene. The CDR3 consists of 16 residues. CDR3 loop: CASSWAGGIWDTEAFF. CDR3 bases: TGTGCCAGTAGCTGGGCAGGGGGAATATGGGACACTGAAGCTTTCTTT.

The chain recombines TRBV5-5 with TRBJ1-1; D call uncertain. Between the trimmed V and J ends, which lost 1 base and 4 bases, there was a span of 14 bases. Germline V CDR1 and CDR2: SGHKS, YYEKEE (reference sequence). CDR3 size: 15 residues. The CDR3 is CASSLSRFLSTEAFF. In nucleotides, the CDR3 is TGTGCCAGCAGCTTGTCTCGGTTTTTGAGCACTGAAGCTTTCTTT.

This chain connects TRBV12-3 or TRBV12-4 to TRBJ1-1, with D tentatively TRBD1 (6 bases). Trimming cost V 5 bases and J 9 bases, with 13 bases left between them. This CDR3 is built from 12 residues. CDR3 sequence: CASSPGHFKAFF. As DNA, the CDR3 is TGTGCCAGCAGTCCGGGACATTTTAAAGCTTTCTTT.

The rearrangement links TRBV9 to TRBJ1-2; TRBD1 is a possible D gene (6 bases). The germline gives CDR1 SGDLS, CDR2 YYNGEE. With 7 bases removed from V and 3 bases from J, the gap between germline ends came to 16 bases. This CDR3 region has 14 residues. CDR3 nucleotide sequence: TGTGCCAGCCCCGGGGGGCGGGGGTACTATGGCTACACCTTC. Translated, it gives CASPGGRGYYGYTF.

This clone was found once. This chain connects TRBV7-6 to TRBJ1-2, with no clear D. The CDR3 extends over 13 amino acids. Per the germline V gene, CDR1 is SGHVS and CDR2 is FNYEAQ. Trimming cost V 4 bases and J 5 bases, with 11 bases left between them. Written as DNA, the CDR3 is TGTGCCAGCAGCTCCATATCTGGGTATGGCTACACCTTC. Translated, it gives CASSSISGYGYTF.